The entry below gives a single T cell receptor (delta chain) sequence along with its context. TCRdb's protein, taken from a much larger clone, differs from this DNA's translation at residue 11, likely owing to a read error; the protein displayed comes from the DNA. These data come from a study of gamma-delta chains in newborns, infants, children. Study-level information: Polyclonal expansion of innate γδ T cells after birth follows microbial exposure.

This CDR3 has 18 residues. V lost 0 bases to trimming and J lost 5 bases; unmatched junction nucleotides: 4. Germline assignment: CDR1 GEAIGNYY and CDR2 EKD. TCRdb fed the reads to CATT. The sample gives over a thousand delta-chain clones, less than 8.5% of which show up once; 20% to 25% is in the top ten. Sequencing used blood. V and J are TRDV2 and TRDJ3; 12 positions agree with TRDD3. The sequence was obtained from a child who was a newborn, infant or young child, either healthy, febrile or measles-vaccinated (not recorded which). The CDR3: CACDTVLGDTRDTRQMFF. As DNA, the CDR3 is TGTGCCTGTGACACCGTACTGGGGGATACCCGGGACACCCGACAGATGTTTTTC.